The rows below give T cell receptor beta chains drawn from one sample of a study of T cell responses to AZD1222 COVID-19 vaccine. The repertoire was sequenced with immunoSEQ multiplex PCR; TCRdb's copy has only in-frame clones and lacks some. Of about 88,000 clones listed, roughly 89% are singletons. This sample comprised peripheral blood, obtained 28 days after the second AZD1222 dose. All receptors come from an adult who received the AZD1222 COVID-19 vaccine. CDR3s include the opening cysteine and the closing phenylalanine or tryptophan. D genes are given only for firm matches. The size of a clone is reported for some rows only, either as once, few or many, or as a class for expanded clones.

d_gene,v_gene,abundance,j_gene,CDR3aa
-,TRBV7-9,-,TRBJ1-5,CASSPGITGNQPQHF
-,TRBV6-1,-,TRBJ2-2,CASSEAQLRELFF
-,TRBV3-1/TRBV3-2,few,TRBJ2-7,CASSLLGGEQYF
-,TRBV6-5,-,TRBJ2-5,CASSYAPGRQETQYF
-,TRBV5-6,-,TRBJ2-2,CASSLALPGLTGELFF
-,TRBV2,-,TRBJ1-1,CASSLLGGGLNTEAFF
TRBD1,TRBV25-1,-,TRBJ2-7,CASSPWGQGYEQYF
-,TRBV19,-,TRBJ2-2,CASSISSANTGELFF
TRBD1,TRBV3-1/TRBV3-2,-,TRBJ2-6,CASSPFTGGSGANVLTF
-,TRBV9,-,TRBJ2-3,CASSRPGGASTDTQYF
TRBD2,TRBV7-6,-,TRBJ2-1,CASKLLAGGHDEQFF
TRBD1,TRBV5-4,few,TRBJ1-2,CASSPVGQEGGYTF
TRBD2,TRBV18,-,TRBJ2-2,CASSPPTGGNTGELFF
-,TRBV18,-,TRBJ1-2,CASSPPERNRDGYTF
-,TRBV14,once,TRBJ2-2,CASSQEPALLGPANTGELFF
-,TRBV5-4,few,TRBJ1-3,CASSTWRQSGNTIYF
-,TRBV6-5,-,TRBJ2-1,CASSSPRQLREQFF
TRBD1,TRBV9,-,TRBJ1-6,CASSVATGAQDSPLHF
TRBD2,TRBV10-3,-,TRBJ2-1,CAISEAGDEQFF
-,TRBV7-9,-,TRBJ2-7,CASSFTRGSYEQYF
TRBD1,TRBV18,-,TRBJ1-5,CASSLGQGSNQPQHF
-,TRBV12-5,-,TRBJ2-5,CASGLRVETQYF
-,TRBV18,-,TRBJ1-4,CASSPSSGATNEKLFF
TRBD2,TRBV7-3,-,TRBJ2-3,CASSLIPAGGPSDTQYF
-,TRBV25-1,-,TRBJ2-1,CASSNYNEQFF
TRBD1,TRBV28,-,TRBJ1-5,CASSSGQGDQPQHF
TRBD1,TRBV2,-,TRBJ1-4,CASSVNRGLVEKLFF
TRBD1,TRBV6-5,few,TRBJ1-5,CASSPLGQSNQPQHF
-,TRBV5-1,-,TRBJ1-5,CASSLDGGAQPQHF
TRBD1,TRBV6-5,-,TRBJ1-6,CATGRTGSNSPLHF
-,TRBV11-3,-,TRBJ1-2,CASSLEYGAGYTF
TRBD1,TRBV19,-,TRBJ1-6,CASSMRQGSPLHF
-,TRBV7-3,-,TRBJ1-1,CASSLDGLGTEAFF
TRBD1,TRBV6-5,few,TRBJ1-1,CASRYRDRVNTEAFF
TRBD2,TRBV5-4,-,TRBJ2-7,CASSLREGNEQYF
-,TRBV6-5,-,TRBJ1-2,CASSYSGRVGYTF
-,TRBV2,-,TRBJ1-6,CASTGQSNSPLHF
TRBD1,TRBV5-5,once,TRBJ1-2,CASSLYRGQTSGYTF
-,TRBV6-5,-,TRBJ2-6,CASSYSTSSGANVLTF
-,TRBV12-3/TRBV12-4,-,TRBJ1-1,CASRRGQNTEAFF
TRBD1,TRBV29-1,once,TRBJ1-1,CSVRGQPEAFF
TRBD1,TRBV10-2,-,TRBJ1-2,CASSGTGGGYGYTF
-,TRBV19,few,TRBJ1-3,CASSTLSGNTIYF
-,TRBV6-1,-,TRBJ1-1,CASSDKTEPNTEAFF
-,TRBV5-4,-,TRBJ2-3,CASSLQEGTDTQYF
-,TRBV19,-,TRBJ1-5,CASSIDRDQPQHF
TRBD2,TRBV29-1,-,TRBJ2-1,CSVEKRGPDKPYNEQFF